The present T cell receptor (beta chain) was sequenced within a study of blood T cells in healthy people across ages. Study context: There was about one barcoded beta molecule captured by template switching per two T cells. Broader study findings: Higher naive T cell percentage went strongly together with higher TCR beta diversity. Both higher diversity and more naive CD4+ cells marked long-lived donors when set against aged donors.

The use of a sample-barcoded 5' primer and a J-beta primer mix characterized a second PCR of roughly 7 to 12 cycles. MiXCR, run by TCRdb on the 5' RACE reads, gives a single entry per CDR3 protein. The sample lists approximately 600,000 distinct CDR3 sequences; about 54% were seen once. The CDR3 runs to 15 residues. V shed 4 bases, J shed 9 bases, and the junction held 13 bases outside the gene matches. Germline V gene data show CDR1 as SGHNT and CDR2 as YYREEE (reference sequence). There are a few counts of this clonotype. Its antigen is not identified. Healthy individuals of Caucasian origin from Russia, aged about 6 to 95, served as donors.

The receptor was derived from a man in his sixties in good health. The sample taken for sequencing was blood. V is TRBV5-4 and J is TRBJ2-5, with TRBD2 matching 9 bases. The CDR3 nucleotides read TGTGCCAGCAGCCTTAGCGGGGGTGACCACGCGGCCCAGTACTTC. This translates into CASSLSGGDHAAQYF.